These 28 T cell receptor beta chains came from one sample sequenced in a study of CD8 T cells in ankylosing spondylitis. TCRdb re-analysed the 5' RACE reads in MiXCR, keeping a single row per CDR3 protein. The sample lists just under 350,000 distinct CDR3 sequences, under 15% occurring once. The sample was blood, either unsorted or a sorted T cell fraction (not recorded which). Every receptor here comes from a male donor with ankylosing spondylitis or in good health (not recorded which).

This clonotype was recorded at least ten times. This chain joins TRBV5-1 and TRBJ1-1, with D unresolved. The CDR3 length is 11 residues. Germline V gene lookup returns CDR1 SGHRS and CDR2 YFSETQ. The V and J ends lost 0 bases and 6 bases respectively, with 3 bases between them. In DNA form, the CDR3 reads TGCGCCAGCAGCTTGGATTCTGAAGCTTTCTTT. Its translation is CASSLDSEAFF.

This clonotype was seen a handful of times. This chain uses TRBV5-1 with TRBJ1-1; D not certain. Per germline, CDR1 SGHRS and CDR2 YFSETQ. Trimming took 4 bases from V and 1 from J, leaving 8 bases between them. The CDR3 runs to 13 residues. The chain's CDR3 is CASSRSTNTEAFF. The DNA of the CDR3 is TGCGCCAGCAGCAGGAGTACGAACACTGAAGCTTTCTTT.

This clonotype was counted a single time. The V call is TRBV3-1, the J call TRBJ2-7; D unclear. Germline V gene sequence: CDR1 LGHDT, CDR2 YNNKEL (reference sequence). The V gene lost 4 bases and the J gene lost 4 bases, with 11 bases spanning the gap. The CDR3 extends over 13 amino acids. This chain's CDR3 is CASSRRADYEQYF. The CDR3 DNA reads TGTGCCAGCAGCCGCCGCGCTGATTACGAGCAGTACTTC.

The rearrangement joins TRBV5-1 to TRBJ1-5; 9 nucleotides match TRBD1. Trimming at V came to 4 bases and at J to 6 bases, leaving 11 bases not matched to a gene. Germline CDR1 is SGHRS and CDR2 is YFSETQ. The CDR3 spans 16 residues. As DNA, the CDR3 is TGCGCCAGCAGCCCGGGGCCACAGGGGGCCAGTCAGCCCCAGCATTTT. Protein sequence: CASSPGPQGASQPQHF.

A few counts support this clonotype. The chain uses TRBV11-2 and TRBJ2-1; 12 bases map to TRBD2. Germline V gene data show CDR1 as SGHAT and CDR2 as FQNNGV. The CDR3 has 14 amino acids. V shed 5 bases and J 9 bases; nucleotides not matched to a gene: 5. CDR3 coding DNA: TGTGCCAGCAGCCTCCCACTAGCGGGAGGTGAGCAGTTCTTC. As protein: CASSLPLAGGEQFF.

In this sample, this clonotype turned up a few times. The chain has TRBV20-1 and TRBJ1-4, with 8 bases aligning to TRBD1. CDR1 and CDR2 from the germline V gene are DFQATT and SNEGSKA (reference sequence). The CDR3 totals 14 residues. V shed 4 bases, J shed 11 bases, and the junction held 12 bases outside the gene matches. The CDR3: CSATRSQGAGKLFF. The CDR3 DNA reads TGCAGTGCTACCCGTTCGCAGGGGGCAGGGAAACTGTTTTTT.

This clonotype was found many times. The chain uses TRBV12-3 or TRBV12-4 and TRBJ2-3; D is unresolved. Trimming stripped 1 base from V and 4 bases from J, with 6 bases between. The CDR3 spans 13 residues. The CDR3 reads CASSLDGSDTQYF. The CDR3 DNA reads as TGTGCCAGCAGTTTAGACGGATCAGATACGCAGTATTTT.

This clonotype showed up many times. This chain uses TRBV11-2 with TRBJ2-7, with D maybe TRBD1 (6 bases). The CDR3 is made up of 16 amino acids. Germline assignment: CDR1 SGHAT and CDR2 FQNNGV. V was shortened by 6 bases and J by 0 bases, with 18 bases between the two germline ends. CDR3 nucleotide sequence: TGTGCCAGCAGTCAGGAAGACAGGAGGAGCTCCTACGAGCAGTACTTC. Protein product: CASSQEDRRSSYEQYF. The full variable domain, rest sourced from reference TRBV11-2 and TRBJ2-7, is EAGVAQSPRYKIIEKRQSVAFWCNPISGHATLYWYQQILGQGPKLLIQFQNNGVVDDSQLPKDRFSAERLKGVDSTLKIQPAKLEDSAVYLCASSQEDRRSSYEQYFGPGTRLTVT.

This clonotype has just a few counts. The CDR3 here is CASRLNEGPGYTF. In DNA form, the CDR3 reads TGCGCCAGCAGGCTCAATGAAGGCCCTGGCTACACCTTC. The gene calls are TRBV5-1 and TRBJ1-2, with D hard to call. The CDR3 totals 13 residues. Deletions cut 5 bases from V and 7 bases from J, with 15 bases between. Germline CDR1 and CDR2: SGHRS and YFSETQ.

This clonotype has just a few counts. The V gene is TRBV2, the J gene TRBJ1-5; possible D gene TRBD1, 6 bases. Deletions cut 3 bases from V and 6 bases from J, with 12 bases between. This CDR3 is 14 amino acids long. Germline V gene lookup returns CDR1 SNHLY and CDR2 FYNNEI. The chain's CDR3 is CASSEGGGRQPQHF. The CDR3 DNA reads TGTGCCAGCAGTGAGGGAGGGGGTCGTCAGCCCCAGCATTTT.

This sequence joins TRBV6-1 and TRBJ2-3, with D tentatively TRBD2 (6 bases). Deletions cut 6 bases from V and 9 bases from J, with 19 bases between. The CDR3 spans 14 residues. Germline CDR1 MNHNS, CDR2 SASEGT. The CDR3 reads CASSNQARGVTQYF. In nucleotides, the CDR3 is TGTGCCAGCAGCAATCAAGCGCGGGGAGTCACGCAGTATTTT.

This clonotype was seen repeatedly, ten times or more. The chain joins TRBV18 to TRBJ2-3, with TRBD2 matching 11 bases. V gave up 3 bases and J gave up 6 bases; unmatched junction bases: 17. Germline V gene lookup returns CDR1 KGHSH and CDR2 LQKENI. This CDR3 region has 19 residues. This CDR3 reads CASSPSFLAGGPSGDTQYF. CDR3 sequence (DNA): TGTGCCAGCTCACCGTCCTTTCTAGCGGGAGGACCTTCTGGGGATACGCAGTATTTT.

This clonotype was recorded at least ten times. The chain recombines TRBV4-1 with TRBJ2-2, with D possibly TRBD2 on 5 matching bases. Germline CDR1 is MGHRA and CDR2 is YSYEKL. V was shortened by 0 bases and J by 2 bases, with 7 bases between the two germline ends. CDR3 size: 15 residues. The CDR3 is CASSQEAANTGELFF. Written as DNA, the CDR3 is TGCGCCAGCAGCCAAGAAGCGGCAAACACCGGGGAGCTGTTTTTT.

The rearrangement joins TRBV12-3 or TRBV12-4 to TRBJ2-3; 9 positions agree with TRBD2. The CDR3 consists of 16 residues. V shed 1 base, J shed 7 bases, and the junction held 9 bases outside the gene matches. CDR3 amino acids: CASSLGAGGAVYTQYF. Written as DNA, the CDR3 is TGTGCCAGCAGTTTAGGCGCGGGGGGGGCCGTGTATACGCAGTATTTT.

In its sample, this clonotype was seen many times. The V call is TRBV10-3, the J call TRBJ2-4, with D possibly called TRBD1 or TRBD2 (7 bases each). The CDR3 is 14 amino acids. Germline V gene sequence: CDR1 ENHRY, CDR2 SYGVKD. The ends were cut back, 0 bases at V and 7 bases at J, with 10 bases in the middle. For the CDR3, the DNA is TGTGCCATCAGTGAGTCGGGAGGGGGCAACATTCAGTACTTC. Translating gives CAISESGGGNIQYF.

In DNA form, the CDR3 reads TGCAGCGCCTGGACAGGGTCAAACACCGGGGAGCTGTTTTTT. This codes for CSAWTGSNTGELFF. The chain employs TRBV29-1 and TRBJ2-2, with 8 bases lining up with TRBD1. This CDR3 region has 14 residues. J lost 2 bases, V lost 7 bases, and 6 bases had no gene match. Germline V CDR1 and CDR2: SQVTM, ANQGSEA.

CDR3 region: CASRLRGKQFF. The DNA for the CDR3 is TGTGCCAGCAGGCTCAGGGGAAAGCAGTTCTTC. The chain employs TRBV11-1 and TRBJ2-1; D is possibly TRBD1 (6 bases). CDR3 length: 11 amino acids. The V end was cut by 6 bases, the J end by 11 bases, with 11 bases between. Germline V CDR1 and CDR2: SGHAT, FQDESV (reference sequence).

The chain has TRBV20-1 and TRBJ2-2; 13 bases are a match to TRBD2. Germline assignment: CDR1 DFQATT and CDR2 SNEGSKA (reference sequence). CDR3 length equals 17 residues. V shed 0 bases, J shed 4 bases, and the junction held 5 bases outside the gene matches. CDR3: CSARDRTSGRGTGELFF. The CDR3 DNA follows: TGCAGTGCTAGAGACCGAACTAGCGGGAGGGGCACCGGGGAGCTGTTTTTT.

This chain uses TRBV6-2 or TRBV6-3 with TRBJ2-3, with 10 bases matching TRBD1. Germline V gene data show CDR1 as MNHEY and CDR2 as SVGEGT. V gave up 0 bases and J gave up 2 bases; unmatched junction bases: 17. The CDR3 totals 21 residues. CDR3 amino acids: CASSYSLGQGVPEETTDTQYF. CDR3 nucleotides: TGTGCCAGCAGTTACTCCCTCGGACAGGGGGTCCCGGAGGAGACCACAGATACGCAGTATTTT.

A few counts support this clonotype. This chain links TRBV10-3 with TRBJ2-5, with D possibly TRBD1 on 5 matching bases. V shed 2 bases and J shed 5 bases, with 24 bases lying between them. Germline V gives CDR1 ENHRY, CDR2 SYGVKD. The CDR3 spans 18 residues. The CDR3 sequence is CAISEGYPGQGWGETQYF. Written as DNA, the CDR3 is TGTGCCATCAGTGAGGGGTATCCAGGGCAGGGCTGGGGCGAGACCCAGTACTTC.

The rearrangement links TRBV7-2 to TRBJ1-5; D gene ambiguous. V was pared by 3 bases and J by 5 bases, with 8 bases between. The CDR3 runs 13 residues. Germline V gene lookup returns CDR1 SGHTA and CDR2 FQGNSA. This CDR3 is CASSFARDQPQHF. For the CDR3, the DNA is TGTGCCAGCAGCTTTGCGCGGGATCAGCCCCAGCATTTT.

The rearrangement joins TRBV20-1 to TRBJ2-4; D perhaps matches TRBD2 (7 bases). V was pared by 6 bases and J by 0 bases, with 15 bases between. From germline, CDR1 is DFQATT and CDR2 SNEGSKA (reference sequence). The CDR3 runs to 15 residues. CDR3 nucleotides: TGCAGTGCCTATAGGGGGGGAACAGCCAAAAACATTCAGTACTTC. This gives the protein CSAYRGGTAKNIQYF.

The chain couples TRBV3-1 to TRBJ2-1; the D gene could be TRBD1 or TRBD2 (5 bases each). CDR1 and CDR2 from the germline V gene are LGHDT and YNNKEL (reference sequence). The CDR3 is 16 residues long. Trimming took 4 bases from V and 9 from J, leaving 22 bases between them. CDR3 residues: CASSPRPGLQSGEQFF. CDR3 nucleotide sequence: TGTGCCAGCAGCCCCAGACCGGGGCTACAATCGGGTGAGCAGTTCTTC.

This rearrangement joins TRBV5-8 to TRBJ1-3; maybe TRBD1 (6 bases). V gave up 4 bases and J gave up 3 bases, with 14 bases separating them. Looked up from germline, CDR1 is SGHTS and CDR2 is YDEGEE. This CDR3 is 15 amino acids long. CDR3 loop: CASSRRKGVGNTIYF. The CDR3 region has the DNA TGTGCCAGCAGCCGGAGGAAGGGGGTTGGAAACACCATATATTTT.

The gene calls are TRBV7-2 and TRBJ2-5; TRBD2 aligns across 7 bases. This CDR3 region has 14 residues. Germline lookup yields CDR1 SGHTA and CDR2 FQGNSA. V gave up 3 bases and J gave up 2 bases; unmatched junction bases: 3. The CDR3 here is CASSFASGQETQYF. The CDR3 DNA sequence: TGTGCCAGCAGCTTTGCTAGCGGACAAGAGACCCAGTACTTC.

The chain joins TRBV7-2 to TRBJ1-2, with D hard to call. CDR3 length equals 14 residues. Germline values: CDR1 SGHTA, CDR2 FQGNSA. The V gene lost 1 base and the J gene lost 8 bases, with 14 bases spanning the gap. CDR3 sequence (DNA): TGTGCCAGCAGCTTAGTGAATGGCTTCTCCGGCTACACCTTC. It codes for CASSLVNGFSGYTF.

The chain couples TRBV19 to TRBJ1-1, with D possibly being TRBD1 (5 bases). Germline V gene lookup returns CDR1 LNHDA and CDR2 SQIVND (reference sequence). The CDR3 is 14 residues long. Trimming stripped 3 bases from V and 11 bases from J, with 19 bases between. This CDR3 reads CASSIRDHSRDAFF. The CDR3 DNA reads TGTGCCAGTAGTATCCGGGACCACTCAAGGGACGCTTTCTTT.

The chain couples TRBV20-1 to TRBJ2-7; D is tentatively TRBD1 or TRBD2 (5 bases each). The ends were cut back, 2 bases at V and 4 bases at J, with 12 bases in the middle. The CDR3 runs 13 residues. From germline, CDR1 is DFQATT and CDR2 SNEGSKA (reference sequence). The CDR3, as DNA: TGCAGTGCTAGATTCGGGGCGAGTTACGAGCAGTACTTC. Residues: CSARFGASYEQYF.